This TCR beta chain was recovered during a study of CD8+CD57+ T cells in acquired aplastic anemia. Broader study findings: Simpson's diversity of CD8+ cells was not significantly different in patients compared with controls.

Notes on this clonotype: Its antigen remains unknown.

Germline V gene sequence: CDR1 SQVTM, CDR2 ANQGSEA. Trimming pared 4 bases from V and 5 bases from J, leaving 15 bases between. CDR3 length: 13 residues. Investigators profiled TCR beta VDJ and CDR3 from genomic DNA template. A single record per CDR3 protein comes from TCRdb applying MiXCR to the reads. The sample records hundreds of thousands of distinct CDR3 sequences, about a third being singletons. In patients chosen for sequencing, flow cytometry had shown CD8+CD57+ cell expansion. Sequenced: sorted CD4+, CD8+, or CD8+CD57+ T cells (not recorded which) from PBMCs. The rearrangement uses TRBV29-1 and TRBJ2-7; unclear D gene. The sequence was obtained from a human donor with aplastic anemia. CDR3 DNA: TGCAGCGTTGTGTCCGGGTTTCAGGACGAGCAGTACTTC. This translates into CSVVSGFQDEQYF.